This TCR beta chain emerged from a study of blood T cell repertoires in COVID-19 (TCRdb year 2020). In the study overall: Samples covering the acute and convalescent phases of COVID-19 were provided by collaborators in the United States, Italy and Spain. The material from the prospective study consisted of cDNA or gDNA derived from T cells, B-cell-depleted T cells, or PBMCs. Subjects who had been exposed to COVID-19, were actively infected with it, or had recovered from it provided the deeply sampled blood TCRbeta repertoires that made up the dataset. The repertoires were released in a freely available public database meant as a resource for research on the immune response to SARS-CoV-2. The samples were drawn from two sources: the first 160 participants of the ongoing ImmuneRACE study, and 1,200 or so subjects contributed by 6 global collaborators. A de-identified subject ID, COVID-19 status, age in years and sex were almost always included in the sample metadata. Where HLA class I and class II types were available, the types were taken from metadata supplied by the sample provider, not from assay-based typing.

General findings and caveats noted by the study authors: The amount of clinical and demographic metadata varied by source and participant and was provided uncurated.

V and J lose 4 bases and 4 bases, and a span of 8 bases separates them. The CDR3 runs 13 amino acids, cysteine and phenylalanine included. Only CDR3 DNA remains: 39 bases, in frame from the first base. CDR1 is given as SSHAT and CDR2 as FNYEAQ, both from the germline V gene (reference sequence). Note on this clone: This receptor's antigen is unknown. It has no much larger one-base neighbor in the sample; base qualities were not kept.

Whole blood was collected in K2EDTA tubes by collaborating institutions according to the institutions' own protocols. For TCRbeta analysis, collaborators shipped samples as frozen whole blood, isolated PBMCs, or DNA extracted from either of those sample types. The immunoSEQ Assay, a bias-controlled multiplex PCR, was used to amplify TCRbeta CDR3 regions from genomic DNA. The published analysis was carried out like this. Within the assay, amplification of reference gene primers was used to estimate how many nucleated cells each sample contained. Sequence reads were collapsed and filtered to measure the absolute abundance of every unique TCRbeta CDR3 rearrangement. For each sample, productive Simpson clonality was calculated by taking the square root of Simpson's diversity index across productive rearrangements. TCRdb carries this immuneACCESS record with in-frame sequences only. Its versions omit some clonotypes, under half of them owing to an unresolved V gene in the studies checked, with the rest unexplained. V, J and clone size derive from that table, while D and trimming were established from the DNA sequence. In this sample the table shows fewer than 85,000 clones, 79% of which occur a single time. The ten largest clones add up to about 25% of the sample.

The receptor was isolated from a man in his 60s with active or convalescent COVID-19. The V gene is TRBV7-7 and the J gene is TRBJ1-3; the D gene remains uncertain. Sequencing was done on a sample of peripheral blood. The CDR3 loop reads CASSSGGGNTIYF. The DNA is TGTGCCAGCAGCTCCGGCGGGGGAAACACCATATATTTT.